Included here is one T cell receptor (beta chain) sequence, with context. Antigen unknown. The data originate from a study of circulating tumor DNA in untreated peripheral T-cell lymphoma. The tumor tissue sample was taken at baseline before any treatment. The study's findings and limits: Tumor-specific clonotypes were found in 60% to 85% of patients.

Germline V gives CDR1 MDHEN, CDR2 SYDVKM. V shed 1 base and J shed 2 bases, with 8 bases lying between them. This CDR3 contains 14 residues. The method was immunoSEQ multiplex PCR; TCRdb's version includes in-frame clones alone and lacks a portion of them. The sample has just under 1,100 clones; about 84% are singletons. This chain joins TRBV28 and TRBJ1-2; perhaps TRBD1 as D (5 bases). The receptor was derived from a human donor with peripheral T-cell lymphoma. The sequenced sample was tumor tissue. DNA of the CDR3: TGTGCCAGCAGTTTATTGGGGGGAAACTATGGCTACACCTTC. This encodes CASSLLGGNYGYTF.